This is a list of T cell receptor beta chains from one sample in a study of cytomegalovirus exposure and HLA in healthy donors. Sequencing used immunoSEQ multiplex PCR; TCRdb keeps in-frame clones, though not all of them. The sample has hundreds of thousands of clones, 77% seen once. Sequenced material: PBMCs. The receptors were gathered from a woman in her fifties or sixties in good health and CMV-seropositive. Both conserved end residues are part of each CDR3. D genes are given only for firm matches. The size field is filled for only some rows; it gives once, few, many or a size class.

D: TRBD2
V: TRBV6-1
size: few
J: TRBJ2-7
DNA: TGTGCCAGCAGTGATCCACCTGGAGCGGGGGGGCGGGCCGAGCAGTACTTC
CDR3: CASSDPPGAGGRAEQYF

D: TRBD1
V: TRBV6-5
size: once
J: TRBJ2-5
DNA: TGTGCCAGCATTGGACAGGGTAGAGGAGAGACCCAGTACTTC
CDR3: CASIGQGRGETQYF

D: TRBD2
V: TRBV18
size: .
J: TRBJ2-1
DNA: TGTGCCAGCTCACCATTTGGGAGGGCGGGGACCTACAATGAGCAGTTCTTC
CDR3: CASSPFGRAGTYNEQFF

D: .
V: TRBV9
size: .
J: TRBJ2-2
DNA: TGTGCCAGCAGCAAGGTCGGGAGCGGGGAGCTGTTTTTT
CDR3: CASSKVGSGELFF

D: .
V: TRBV4-1
size: .
J: TRBJ2-3
DNA: TGCGCCAGCAGCCAAGATTCCGGGACTCCTACGGGTACGCAGTATTTT
CDR3: CASSQDSGTPTGTQYF

D: .
V: TRBV5-4
size: .
J: TRBJ2-4
DNA: TGTGCCAGCAGCTTTCCGGGACCGGGGGAAAAAAACATTCAGTACTTC
CDR3: CASSFPGPGEKNIQYF

D: .
V: TRBV5-1
size: .
J: TRBJ2-3
DNA: TGCGCCAGCAGCCTCGGAACCCACGGGGATACGCAGTATTTT
CDR3: CASSLGTHGDTQYF

D: .
V: TRBV5-1
size: .
J: TRBJ2-5
DNA: TGCGCCAGCAGTCTTTCCGGACAACAAGAGACCCAGTACTTC
CDR3: CASSLSGQQETQYF

D: TRBD2
V: TRBV6-5
size: .
J: TRBJ2-1
DNA: TGTGCCAGCACCGAGGGAGGGCATGAGCAGTTCTTC
CDR3: CASTEGGHEQFF

D: .
V: TRBV11-2
size: once
J: TRBJ1-2
DNA: TGTGCCAGCAAGGAGGGGCCGAGCTATGGCTACACCTTC
CDR3: CASKEGPSYGYTF

D: .
V: TRBV4-1
size: .
J: TRBJ1-5
DNA: TGCGCCAGCAGCCACGGGGGTAGGATTCAGCCCCAGCATTTT
CDR3: CASSHGGRIQPQHF

D: TRBD2
V: TRBV27
size: few
J: TRBJ2-7
DNA: TGTGCCAGCAGTAGAATTGGGACTAGTCGGGAGCAGTACTTC
CDR3: CASSRIGTSREQYF

D: TRBD1
V: TRBV5-4
size: .
J: TRBJ1-2
DNA: TGTGCCAGCAGCCCGGATAGGGACAGGGTTTATGGTGGCTACACCTTC
CDR3: CASSPDRDRVYGGYTF

D: .
V: TRBV5-1
size: .
J: TRBJ2-7
DNA: TGCGCCAGCACCCGGGACGGGAGCTCCTACGAGCAGTACTTC
CDR3: CASTRDGSSYEQYF

D: .
V: TRBV6-1
size: .
J: TRBJ1-1
DNA: TGTGCCAGCAGTGACCGAGGGAATGGAGCTGAAGCTTTCTTT
CDR3: CASSDRGNGAEAFF

D: TRBD2
V: TRBV6-4
size: .
J: TRBJ2-1
DNA: TGTGCCAGACCCATACTAGCGGGAGAGCAGTTCTTC
CDR3: CARPILAGEQFF

D: TRBD2
V: TRBV7-2
size: .
J: TRBJ2-7
DNA: TGTGCCAGCAGCTCAGGGACTAGCGGATACAGCTCCTACGAGCAGTACTTC
CDR3: CASSSGTSGYSSYEQYF

D: .
V: TRBV10-3
size: .
J: TRBJ2-1
DNA: TGTGCCATCAGTGAGGCCCTCCGGGGGGCCCCCTACAATGAGCAGTTCTTC
CDR3: CAISEALRGAPYNEQFF

D: .
V: TRBV7-3
size: .
J: TRBJ1-1
DNA: TGTGCCAGCAGCTCCACGGAACAGGGGAACACTGAAGCTTTCTTT
CDR3: CASSSTEQGNTEAFF

D: .
V: TRBV30
size: .
J: TRBJ2-1
DNA: TGTGCCCGCTCCGGAGACTCCTACAATGAGCAGTTCTTC
CDR3: CARSGDSYNEQFF

D: .
V: TRBV7-9
size: .
J: TRBJ1-6
DNA: TGTTCCAGCAGCTTGGGGGGGTATTCACCCCTCCACTTT
CDR3: CSSSLGGYSPLHF

D: TRBD1
V: TRBV9
size: .
J: TRBJ1-4
DNA: TGTGCCAGCAGCCCTTCGGACAGGGAATCAGGAGAAAAACTGTTTTTT
CDR3: CASSPSDRESGEKLFF

D: .
V: TRBV2
size: .
J: TRBJ1-2
DNA: TGTGCCAGCAGTGGAGTACGCTCGGGCTACACCTTC
CDR3: CASSGVRSGYTF

D: .
V: TRBV7-9
size: once
J: TRBJ1-5
DNA: TGTTCCAGCAGCTTAGGGCAGGGTTTTCAGCCCCAGCATTTT
CDR3: CSSSLGQGFQPQHF

D: .
V: TRBV7-8
size: .
J: TRBJ2-7
DNA: TGTGCCAGCAGCTTCCAGATGCCCGACGAGCAGTACTTC
CDR3: CASSFQMPDEQYF

D: TRBD1
V: TRBV7-2
size: .
J: TRBJ2-7
DNA: TGTGCCAGCAGTACCTCAAGGGGGCAATACGAGCAGTACTTC
CDR3: CASSTSRGQYEQYF

D: .
V: TRBV7-2
size: .
J: TRBJ1-2
DNA: TGTGCCAGCAGCGCCGGGATGTTCCTAGGGTACACCTTC
CDR3: CASSAGMFLGYTF

D: .
V: TRBV30
size: .
J: TRBJ1-1
DNA: TGTGCCTCTGAGGACTTCTATCGAGGAAACACTGAAGCTTTCTTT
CDR3: CASEDFYRGNTEAFF

D: TRBD1
V: TRBV18
size: .
J: TRBJ2-7
DNA: TGTGCCAGCTCACCGATACAGGGGGCTGGGGGCGAGCAGTACTTC
CDR3: CASSPIQGAGGEQYF

D: .
V: TRBV11-2
size: .
J: TRBJ1-2
DNA: TGTGCCAGCAGCTTAGATGGGCAGGGCTTAGGTGGCTACACCTTC
CDR3: CASSLDGQGLGGYTF

D: TRBD2
V: TRBV2
size: .
J: TRBJ2-7
DNA: TGTGCCAGCAGTGATATAGGCGGGAGGATACCTACGACCGTATACGAGCAGTACTTC
CDR3: CASSDIGGRIPTTVYEQYF

D: .
V: TRBV30
size: .
J: TRBJ1-1
DNA: TGTGCCTGGAGCCGGGGGATGAACACTGAAGCTTTCTTT
CDR3: CAWSRGMNTEAFF

D: TRBD2
V: TRBV29-1
size: .
J: TRBJ2-3
DNA: TGCAGCGTTGAAAGGACTAGCGGGGGGGTGGCAGATACGCAGTATTTT
CDR3: CSVERTSGGVADTQYF

D: .
V: TRBV11-3
size: .
J: TRBJ2-4
DNA: TGTGCCAGCAGCCCCAGTAGAGGTTCGGTCGATCAGTACTTC
CDR3: CASSPSRGSVDQYF

D: TRBD1
V: TRBV15
size: .
J: TRBJ1-6
DNA: TGTGCCACCAGCAGAGGGGACAGGGTGGATAATTCACCCCTCCACTTT
CDR3: CATSRGDRVDNSPLHF

D: TRBD1
V: TRBV27
size: once
J: TRBJ1-2
DNA: TGTGCCAGCAGTTCTCCCTACAGGGGGGAAAAGGATGGCTACACCTTC
CDR3: CASSSPYRGEKDGYTF

D: TRBD2
V: TRBV18
size: .
J: TRBJ2-1
DNA: TGTGCCAGCTCACCGGGCGTGGCGGGGGGGCCTTACAATGAGCAGTTCTTC
CDR3: CASSPGVAGGPYNEQFF

D: .
V: TRBV30
size: .
J: TRBJ1-2
DNA: TGTGCCTGGAGTGCCGGACAGTGGTATGGCTACACCTTC
CDR3: CAWSAGQWYGYTF

D: TRBD2
V: TRBV10-3
size: .
J: TRBJ2-3
DNA: TGTGCCATCAGTGACCCTAGCGGGAGGGAAAGGGATACGCAGTATTTT
CDR3: CAISDPSGRERDTQYF

D: .
V: TRBV29-1
size: .
J: TRBJ2-7
DNA: TGCAGCGTCGCAACAGGGATCTACGAGCAGTACTTC
CDR3: CSVATGIYEQYF

D: .
V: TRBV18
size: .
J: TRBJ2-5
DNA: TGTGCCAGCTCACCACCAATGGCTCAAGAGACCCAGTACTTC
CDR3: CASSPPMAQETQYF

D: .
V: TRBV6-5
size: .
J: TRBJ1-2
DNA: TGTGCCAGCAGGTATAACTATGGCTACACCTTC
CDR3: CASRYNYGYTF

D: TRBD2
V: TRBV6-1
size: few
J: TRBJ2-1
DNA: TGTGCCAGCAGCCCCGGGACTATACAGAATGAGCAGTTCTTC
CDR3: CASSPGTIQNEQFF

D: TRBD2
V: TRBV5-1
size: .
J: TRBJ2-3
DNA: TGCGCCAGCAGCTTCTGGACTAGCGGGGACATCACAGATACGCAGTATTTT
CDR3: CASSFWTSGDITDTQYF

D: .
V: TRBV30
size: .
J: TRBJ2-1
DNA: TGTGCCTGGAGTGTAGGGGGAGTACGTTACAATGAGCAGTTCTTC
CDR3: CAWSVGGVRYNEQFF

D: TRBD1
V: TRBV11-1
size: .
J: TRBJ2-1
DNA: TGTGCCAGCAGCCCTACCTCGGACAGGGTGCAGTTCTTC
CDR3: CASSPTSDRVQFF